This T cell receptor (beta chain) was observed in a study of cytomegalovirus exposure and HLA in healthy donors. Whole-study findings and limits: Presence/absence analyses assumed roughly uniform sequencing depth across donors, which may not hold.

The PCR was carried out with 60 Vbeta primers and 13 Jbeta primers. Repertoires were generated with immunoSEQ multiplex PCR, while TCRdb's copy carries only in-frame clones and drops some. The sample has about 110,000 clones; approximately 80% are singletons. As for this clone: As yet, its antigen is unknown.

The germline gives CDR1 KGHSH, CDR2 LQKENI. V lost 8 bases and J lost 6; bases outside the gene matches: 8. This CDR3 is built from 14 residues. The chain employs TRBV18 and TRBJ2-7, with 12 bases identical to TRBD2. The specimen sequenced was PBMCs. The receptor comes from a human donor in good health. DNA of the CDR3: TGTGCCAGCGGAGCTAGCGGGAGGGCCTTCGAGCAGTACTTC. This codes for CASGASGRAFEQYF.